Presented here are 13 T cell receptor beta chains from one specimen sequenced in a study of blood T cell repertoires in COVID-19. The method was immunoSEQ multiplex PCR; TCRdb's version includes in-frame clones alone and lacks a portion of them. The data contain about 140,000 clones, around 81% of them singletons. Sequenced sample: peripheral blood. The receptors were sampled from a woman aged 55-70 years with acute or convalescent COVID-19.

The J gene is TRBJ2-1, the V gene TRBV30; D uncertain. Germline V CDR1 and CDR2: GTSNPN, SVGIG (reference sequence). This CDR3 is built from 11 residues. The ends were cut back, 3 bases at V and 4 bases at J, with 4 bases in the middle. The DNA for the CDR3 is TGTGCCTGGAGGTCTTACAATGAGCAGTTCTTC. This gives the protein CAWRSYNEQFF. Full variable domain (outside the CDR3, taken from reference TRBV30 and TRBJ2-1): SQTIHQWPATLVQPVGSPLSLECTVEGTSNPNLYWYRQAAGRGLQLLFYSVGIGQISSEVPQNLSASRPQDRQFILSSKKLLLSDSGFYLCAWRSYNEQFFGPGTRLTVL.

The chain uses TRBV5-8 and TRBJ2-5; TRBD2 matches 14 bases. From germline, CDR1 is SGHTS and CDR2 YDEGEE. The CDR3 sequence is 17 residues long. V trimming: 4 bases; J trimming: 5 bases; junction bases outside the gene matches: 10. CDR3 sequence: CASSRGTSGSLGETQYF. In DNA form, the CDR3 reads TGTGCCAGCAGCCGCGGGACTAGCGGGAGTTTGGGGGAGACCCAGTACTTC.

The chain uses TRBV3-1 (or the pseudogene TRBV3-2) and TRBJ2-7, with 7 bases fitting TRBD2. The CDR3 is 13 amino acids. V lost 3 bases to trimming and J lost 5 bases; unmatched junction nucleotides: 4. CDR1 is LGHDT and CDR2 is YNNKEL in the germline V gene (reference sequence). CDR3 bases: TGTGCCAGCAGCCAGGGGAGCGGGAACGAGCAGTACTTC. It codes for CASSQGSGNEQYF.

The rearrangement joins TRBV7-9 to TRBJ2-7; D unclear. Per germline, CDR1 SEHNR and CDR2 FQNEAQ (reference sequence). This CDR3 has 17 amino acids. Between the trimmed V and J ends, which lost 4 bases and 0 bases, there was a span of 19 bases. The CDR3 protein is CASSSSIEVRSSYEQYF. CDR3 sequence (DNA): TGTGCCAGCAGCTCCAGTATAGAGGTTAGAAGCTCCTACGAGCAGTACTTC.

V usage is TRBV4-1 and J usage is TRBJ2-7; 10 bases are a match to TRBD2. V shed 0 bases and J 4 bases; nucleotides not matched to a gene: 0. The germline V gene has CDR1 MGHRA and CDR2 YSYEKL. The CDR3 is made up of 14 amino acids. The CDR3 spells CASSQELAGYEQYF. The CDR3 DNA reads TGCGCCAGCAGCCAAGAACTAGCGGGATACGAGCAGTACTTC.

The chain has TRBV6-2 or TRBV6-3 and TRBJ2-5; D is perhaps TRBD2 (6 bases). CDR1 MNHEY and CDR2 SVGEGT come from the germline V gene. The V gene lost 6 bases and the J gene lost 3 bases, with 14 bases spanning the gap. The CDR3 length is 14 residues. CDR3 amino acids: CASSSGGTEETQYF. The DNA for the CDR3 is TGTGCCAGCAGCAGCGGAGGGACGGAAGAGACCCAGTACTTC.

DNA of the CDR3: TGTGCCAGCAGTGTGGACAGGGGGCAGCTCACTAATGAAAAACTGTTTTTT. This gives the protein CASSVDRGQLTNEKLFF. This chain uses TRBV6-1 with TRBJ1-4, with 11 bases identical to TRBD1. The germline V gene encodes CDR1 MNHNS and CDR2 SASEGT. J lost 2 bases, V lost 4 bases, and 6 bases had no gene match. This CDR3 has 17 amino acids.

This sequence joins TRBV24-1 and TRBJ2-3, with TRBD1 matching over 8 bases. The CDR3 runs to 16 residues. Losses at the gene ends were 4 bases for V and 4 bases for J; bases not matched to a gene: 9. Germline V gene sequence: CDR1 KGHDR, CDR2 SFDVKD. In nucleotides, the CDR3 is TGTGCCACCAGTGACCTACCCGGGACAGGCGCAGATACGCAGTATTTT. Its protein is CATSDLPGTGADTQYF.

This chain connects TRBV12-5 to TRBJ2-2; D might be TRBD2 (6 bases). The germline gives CDR1 LGHNT, CDR2 FRNRAP. This CDR3 comprises 15 residues. V was shortened by 3 bases and J by 4 bases, with 12 bases between the two germline ends. CDR3 sequence (DNA): TGTGCTAGTGGTTTAAGGAGGGTGAGCACCGGGGAGCTGTTTTTT. It is translated as CASGLRRVSTGELFF.

This clone was observed once. V and J are TRBV5-7 and TRBJ1-2; no clear D gene. TRBV5-7 is classed as an ORF, of uncertain function. Trimming cost V 0 bases and J 2 bases, with 8 bases left between them. The CDR3 is 14 amino acids. The CDR3 spells CASSLVSDNYGYTF. The CDR3 nucleotides are TGTGCCAGCAGCTTGGTGAGCGACAACTATGGCTACACCTTC.

V is TRBV6-5 and J is TRBJ1-2; tentative D call: TRBD1 (5 bases). The V end lost 6 bases, the J end lost 4 bases, and 12 bases lay between the germline ends. CDR3 length equals 13 residues. The germline gives CDR1 MNHEY, CDR2 SVGAGI. The CDR3 DNA sequence: TGTGCCAGCAGCCCGGGAGGGGCCTATGGCTACACCTTC. It codes for CASSPGGAYGYTF.

V is TRBV10-3 and J is TRBJ2-6; 9 bases align to TRBD1. With V trimmed by 9 bases and J by 2 bases, 11 bases remained unmatched. Germline V CDR1 and CDR2: ENHRY, SYGVKD. The length of the CDR3 is 17 residues. The DNA of the CDR3 is TGTGCCATACAGGCGAACAGGGGGCTGGCTGGGGCCAACGTCCTGACTTTC. Protein sequence: CAIQANRGLAGANVLTF.

The genes are TRBV5-5 and TRBJ2-6; TRBD2 might be the D (5 bases). Germline CDR1 and CDR2: SGHKS and YYEKEE (reference sequence). The CDR3 runs to 17 residues. Deletions cut 2 bases from V and 4 bases from J, with 16 bases between. The chain's CDR3 is CASSFRGSPSGANVLTF. The DNA for the CDR3 is TGTGCCAGCAGCTTCCGGGGAAGCCCGTCAGGGGCCAACGTCCTGACTTTC. Filled out from reference TRBV5-5 and TRBJ2-6, the complete variable domain reads DAGVTQSPTHLIKTRGQQVTLRCSPISGHKSVSWYQQVLGQGPQFIFQYYEKEERGRGNFPDRFSARQFPNYSSELNVNALLLGDSALYLCASSFRGSPSGANVLTFGAGSRLTVL.